These 31 T cell receptor beta chains were all obtained from the same sample, sequenced in a study of T cell responses to AZD1222 COVID-19 vaccine. TCRdb's table, derived via immunoSEQ multiplex PCR, lists solely in-frame clones and lacks some. The sample shows approximately 150,000 clones, approximately 90% of them seen only once. The source was peripheral blood, collected on day 0 of AZD1222 vaccination. These receptors were taken from an adult in good health.

This clone was observed a single time. V gene TRBV11-2 combines with J gene TRBJ2-5, with TRBD2 matching over 8 bases. The CDR3 sequence is 15 residues long. J was trimmed by 5 bases and V by 5 bases; bases with no gene match: 10. CDR1 and CDR2 from the germline V gene are SGHAT and FQNNGV. Here the CDR3 reads CASSLRSGRGETQYF. DNA of the CDR3: TGTGCCAGCAGCCTAAGAAGCGGGAGAGGCGAGACCCAGTACTTC.

V and J are TRBV7-3 and TRBJ2-1, with 10 bases identical to TRBD1. Trimming at V came to 3 bases and at J to 7 bases, leaving 6 bases not matched to a gene. This CDR3 has 15 amino acids. Looked up from germline, CDR1 is SGHTA and CDR2 is FQGTGA. In DNA, the CDR3 is TGTGCCAGCAGCTTTCGGCGGGACAGGGGTAATGAGCAGTTCTTC. Protein sequence: CASSFRRDRGNEQFF. Full variable domain (missing parts from reference TRBV7-3 and TRBJ2-1): GAGVSQTPSNKVTEKGKYVELRCDPISGHTALYWYRQSLGQGPEFLIYFQGTGAADDSGLPNDRFFAVRPEGSVSTLKIQRTERGDSAVYLCASSFRRDRGNEQFFGPGTRLTVL.

This chain links TRBV28 with TRBJ1-1; tentatively, D is TRBD1 (5 bases). CDR3 length equals 12 residues. Per germline, CDR1 MDHEN and CDR2 SYDVKM. The V gene lost 3 bases and the J gene lost 3 bases, with 5 bases spanning the gap. CDR3 DNA: TGTGCCAGCAGTTTGGGACACACTGAAGCTTTCTTT. It yields the protein CASSLGHTEAFF.

The rearrangement uses TRBV28 and TRBJ1-1; possible D gene TRBD1, 5 bases. CDR3 size: 16 residues. V was cut by 4 bases and J by 7 bases, with 22 bases left in between. Germline values: CDR1 MDHEN, CDR2 SYDVKM. Here the CDR3 DNA reads TGTGCCAGCAGTTCCCCCGGGACTTGGGCATCTATTGAAGCTTTCTTT. Residues: CASSSPGTWASIEAFF.

The chain carries TRBV5-1 and TRBJ2-7; 10 nucleotides line up with TRBD1. CDR1 and CDR2 from the germline V gene are SGHRS and YFSETQ. Germline trimming cut 4 bases from V and 4 bases from J; bases unmatched to any gene: 8. CDR3 size: 15 residues. The chain's CDR3 is CASSVGQGILYEQYF. The CDR3 DNA reads TGCGCCAGCAGCGTGGGACAGGGGATTCTTTACGAGCAGTACTTC.

This clone was picked up a small number of times. The chain has TRBV11-2 and TRBJ2-3, with D possibly called TRBD1 or TRBD2 (7 bases each). The CDR3 runs 17 residues. Germline V gives CDR1 SGHAT, CDR2 FQNNGV. V gave up 5 bases and J gave up 4 bases, with 22 bases separating them. The CDR3 loop is CASSPQGGRAVADTQYF. The DNA for the CDR3 is TGTGCCAGCAGCCCGCAGGGGGGGAGGGCCGTCGCAGATACGCAGTATTTT.

This clone was seen once. V usage is TRBV3-1 (or the pseudogene TRBV3-2) and J usage is TRBJ2-1, with 7 bases identical to TRBD1. Trimming at V came to 1 base and at J to 7 bases, leaving 7 bases not matched to a gene. The germline V gene has CDR1 LGHDT and CDR2 YNNKEL (reference sequence). There are 15 residues in the CDR3. In DNA, the CDR3 is TGTGCCAGCAGCCAAGGGGCCGGGACAGCTAATGAGCAGTTCTTC. Its translation: CASSQGAGTANEQFF.

J is TRBJ2-3 and V is TRBV19; tentative D call: TRBD1 (9 bases). V shed 4 bases and J shed 5 bases, with 19 bases lying between them. Germline CDR1 is LNHDA and CDR2 is SQIVND (reference sequence). This CDR3 region has 16 residues. The CDR3 is CASSTGQGLAGDTQYF. Here the CDR3 DNA reads TGTGCCAGTAGTACGGGACAGGGCCTAGCGGGAGATACGCAGTATTTT.

The CDR3 DNA reads as TGTGCCAGCAGCTTGTTAGCGGGATATGCCTACAATGAGCAGTTCTTC. Protein: CASSLLAGYAYNEQFF. The chain has TRBV7-9 and TRBJ2-1; 8 bases fit TRBD2. The CDR3 spans 16 residues. The germline CDR1 and CDR2 sequences are SEHNR and FQNEAQ (reference sequence). Losses at the gene ends were 3 bases for V and 2 bases for J; bases not matched to a gene: 6.

V is TRBV14 and J is TRBJ1-3; the D gene is possibly TRBD1 (5 bases). The ends were cut back, 5 bases at V and 1 base at J, with 15 bases in the middle. This CDR3 has 16 amino acids. CDR1 and CDR2 from the germline V gene are SGHDN and FVKESK. CDR3 bases: TGTGCCAGCAGCTGGGACGTCTGGGGGTCTGGAAACACCATATATTTT. It is translated as CASSWDVWGSGNTIYF.

The rearrangement uses TRBV5-1 and TRBJ1-2, with a possible D match to TRBD1 (5 bases). The CDR3 length is 15 residues. V was shortened by 4 bases and J by 3 bases, with 16 bases between the two germline ends. Germline CDR1 and CDR2: SGHRS and YFSETQ. For the CDR3, the DNA is TGCGCCAGCAGCCCGGGAGGGACGGGGGACTATGGCTACACCTTC. Amino acids: CASSPGGTGDYGYTF.

The chain combines TRBV6-5 with TRBJ1-2; 8 nucleotides match TRBD1. The V and J ends lost 7 bases and 8 bases, in that order; junction bases with no gene match: 6. The CDR3 consists of 12 residues. The germline gives CDR1 MNHEY, CDR2 SVGAGI. The CDR3 spells CASTMTGEGYTF. DNA for the CDR3: TGTGCCAGCACAATGACAGGGGAAGGCTACACCTTC.

The chain employs TRBV7-3 and TRBJ2-1, with TRBD2 identical over 7 bases. The J segment lost 4 bases and the V segment lost 1 base, leaving 10 bases of the junction unmatched. Germline V gives CDR1 SGHTA, CDR2 FQGTGA. The CDR3 loop spans 17 amino acids. The CDR3 region has the DNA TGTGCCAGCAGCTTAAGGGAGGTCCTAGCGGTATACAATGAGCAGTTCTTC. This codes for CASSLREVLAVYNEQFF.

This chain links TRBV29-1 with TRBJ2-7; possibly TRBD1 for D (5 bases). The ends were cut back, 4 bases at V and 5 bases at J, with 12 bases in the middle. CDR1 is SQVTM and CDR2 is ANQGSEA in the germline V gene. The CDR3 has 12 amino acids. CDR3 in amino acids: CSVGGPINEQYF. The CDR3 nucleotides read TGCAGCGTTGGGGGCCCTATAAACGAGCAGTACTTC.

CDR3 loop: CASSFRGRGGQKNSPLHF. The CDR3 DNA follows: TGCGCCAGCAGCTTCCGCGGCAGAGGAGGTCAAAAAAATTCACCCCTCCACTTT. The V and J genes are TRBV5-1 and TRBJ1-6; no firm D call. V was shortened by 2 bases and J by 7 bases, with 22 bases between the two germline ends. CDR1 and CDR2 from the germline V gene are SGHRS and YFSETQ. The CDR3 contains 18 residues.

The chain links TRBV12-5 to TRBJ1-2; 8 bases align to TRBD1. CDR1 is LGHNT, CDR2 FRNRAP, per germline. CDR3 length: 14 amino acids. V lost 5 bases and J lost 4; bases outside the gene matches: 6. In DNA form, the CDR3 reads TGTGCTAGTGGTCCCGGGACAGGCCCCTATGGCTACACCTTC. Amino acid sequence: CASGPGTGPYGYTF.

The V and J genes are TRBV14 and TRBJ2-1; the D is unclear. The CDR3 extends over 18 amino acids. V lost 2 bases, J lost 0 bases, and 17 bases lay in between. Germline assignment: CDR1 SGHDN and CDR2 FVKESK. The CDR3 loop is CASSQRLARTDSYNEQFF. The CDR3 DNA sequence: TGTGCCAGCAGCCAAAGATTAGCAAGAACAGACTCCTACAATGAGCAGTTCTTC.

The V gene is TRBV6-5, the J gene TRBJ1-6; no reliable D call. The CDR3 runs to 15 residues. The germline CDR1 and CDR2 sequences are MNHEY and SVGAGI. V was trimmed by 0 bases and J by 10 bases, leaving 13 bases between them. The CDR3: CASSYSGGLRSPLHF. In nucleotides, the CDR3 is TGTGCCAGCAGTTACTCTGGCGGTCTGAGATCACCCCTCCACTTT.

The genes are TRBV3-1 (or the pseudogene TRBV3-2) and TRBJ2-1; 9 nucleotides line up with TRBD1. The J segment lost 5 bases and the V segment lost 5 bases, leaving 4 bases of the junction unmatched. Germline V gives CDR1 LGHDT, CDR2 YNNKEL (reference sequence). The CDR3 extends over 14 amino acids. As DNA, the CDR3 is TGTGCCAGCAGCACACAGGGGGCTGACAATGAGCAGTTCTTC. It specifies CASSTQGADNEQFF.

CDR3 region: CATSSRGGPPWYGYTF. The CDR3 DNA follows: TGTGCCACCAGCTCCAGGGGGGGGCCTCCCTGGTATGGCTACACCTTC. The chain combines TRBV15 with TRBJ1-2; TRBD1 matches 7 bases. CDR3 length: 16 amino acids. The germline gives CDR1 LNHNV, CDR2 YYDKDF (reference sequence). V shed 5 bases and J 5 bases; nucleotides not matched to a gene: 14.

The V call is TRBV3-1 (or the pseudogene TRBV3-2), the J call TRBJ2-2; perhaps TRBD2 as D (6 bases). The V end lost 3 bases, the J end lost 6 bases, and 11 bases lay between the germline ends. Germline V gene data show CDR1 as LGHDT and CDR2 as YNNKEL (reference sequence). The CDR3 has 14 residues. The CDR3 here is CASSQAGIAGELFF. The CDR3 nucleotides are TGTGCCAGCAGCCAGGCGGGGATCGCCGGGGAGCTGTTTTTT.

The DNA for the CDR3 is TGTGCCAGTACGCCACGAGGACAGGGGGTATATGGCTACACCTTC. Translated: CASTPRGQGVYGYTF. The chain recombines TRBV3-1 (or the pseudogene TRBV3-2) with TRBJ1-2; 10 bases fit TRBD1. Germline loops: CDR1 LGHDT, CDR2 YNNKEL (reference sequence). V was clipped by 9 bases and J by 5 bases; unmatched bases: 12. This CDR3 has 15 residues.

V usage is TRBV12-5 and J usage is TRBJ2-1; 8 bases are a match to TRBD2. V lost 5 bases, J lost 1 base, and 4 bases stayed unmatched. CDR1 is LGHNT and CDR2 is FRNRAP in the germline V gene. This CDR3 region has 15 residues. CDR3 sequence (DNA): TGTGCTAGTGGTCTGGGACTAGGTTCCTACAATGAGCAGTTCTTC. Protein sequence: CASGLGLGSYNEQFF. Complete variable domain (other parts from reference TRBV12-5 and TRBJ2-1): DARVTQTPRHKVTEMGQEVTMRCQPILGHNTVFWYRQTMMQGLELLAYFRNRAPLDDSGMPKDRFSAEMPDATLATLKIQPSEPRDSAVYFCASGLGLGSYNEQFFGPGTRLTVL.

This chain joins TRBV12-3 or TRBV12-4 and TRBJ1-2; D remains unclear. V was pared by 3 bases and J by 3 bases, with 8 bases between. This CDR3 has 13 amino acids. CDR3 sequence: CASSFGLYYGYTF. CDR3 sequence (DNA): TGTGCCAGCAGTTTCGGGTTATACTATGGCTACACCTTC.

This rearrangement joins TRBV7-3 to TRBJ2-5, with 12 bases fitting TRBD2. Per the germline V gene, CDR1 is SGHTA and CDR2 is FQGTGA. J gave up 7 bases and V 2 bases, and 5 bases lay outside the gene matches. This CDR3 spans 15 amino acids. In nucleotides, the CDR3 is TGTGCCAGCAGCTTAGAGGGACTAGCGGGCGGGACCCAGTACTTC. Its translation: CASSLEGLAGGTQYF.

This rearrangement joins TRBV6-5 to TRBJ2-5; 10 bases map to TRBD2. CDR3 length: 12 residues. The germline V gene encodes CDR1 MNHEY and CDR2 SVGAGI. Trimming cost V 10 bases and J 3 bases; bases outside gene matches: 2. CDR3 protein: CATGLAEETQYF. The CDR3, as DNA: TGTGCCACCGGACTAGCGGAAGAGACCCAGTACTTC.

The rearrangement joins TRBV2 to TRBJ1-1; TRBD1 matches 8 bases. Germline V gene lookup returns CDR1 SNHLY and CDR2 FYNNEI. CDR3 size: 13 residues. Trimming took 7 bases from V and 7 from J; bases not matched to a gene: 8. The CDR3 sequence is CASISGQAFEAFF. CDR3 bases: TGTGCCAGCATTTCGGGACAGGCTTTTGAAGCTTTCTTT. The variable domain in full, completed from reference TRBV2 and TRBJ1-1, reads EPEVTQTPSHQVTQMGQEVILRCVPISNHLYFYWYRQILGQKVEFLVSFYNNEISEKSEIFDDQFSVERPDGSNFTLKIRSTKLEDSAMYFCASISGQAFEAFFGQGTRLTVV.

V and J are TRBV28 and TRBJ2-1; D is unclear. Trimming stripped 8 bases from V and 6 bases from J, with 11 bases between. Germline CDR1 is MDHEN and CDR2 is SYDVKM. The CDR3 has 12 amino acids. CDR3 protein: CASLDRLNEQFF. The CDR3 bases are TGTGCCAGCTTGGACCGCCTCAATGAGCAGTTCTTC.

Regarding this clone: A junction boundary mismatches the germline segment, possibly from a read error. The CDR3 sequence is CASSPGLDWNNEQFF. CDR3 sequence (DNA): TGTGCTAGCAGCCCCGGACTAGATTGGAACAATGAGCAGTTCTTC. The chain is built from TRBV7-7 and TRBJ2-1, with 7 positions matching TRBD2. Germline V gene lookup returns CDR1 SSHAT and CDR2 FNYEAQ (reference sequence). The CDR3 loop spans 15 amino acids.

The chain joins TRBV19 to TRBJ1-3, with 7 positions matching TRBD1. This CDR3 region has 17 residues. Germline V gives CDR1 LNHDA, CDR2 SQIVND (reference sequence). V lost 6 bases to trimming and J lost 0 bases; unmatched junction nucleotides: 11. The CDR3 protein is CASSAQSGTDSGNTIYF. DNA of the CDR3: TGTGCCAGTAGCGCACAGTCCGGGACAGACTCTGGAAACACCATATATTTT.

The chain recombines TRBV5-6 with TRBJ2-1; D not certain. This CDR3 spans 12 amino acids. Trimming took off 2 bases at V and 8 bases at J, with 8 bases between the two ends. Germline V gene lookup returns CDR1 SGHDT and CDR2 YYEEEE. CDR3 DNA: TGTGCCAGCAGCTTCTCCACCCATGAGCAGTTCTTC. Amino acid sequence: CASSFSTHEQFF.